This is a list of T cell receptor beta chains from one sample in a study of blood T cells in healthy people across ages. From the 5' RACE reads, TCRdb called clonotypes with MiXCR, one entry per CDR3 protein. Among 750,000 to 1,000,000 distinct CDR3 sequences, 25% to 35% were seen once, and the ten largest hold 9.5% to 13%. These data also featured in a second study, about T cells of mothers and their children.

The source material was blood. These receptors were taken from a woman aged 40 to 50 in good health. Each CDR3 is given with its conserved first and last residue. The D gene is left open where the match is weak. Size tells how often a clone was seen (once, few, many) or the class of an expanded clone, and some rows leave it out.

V,size,J,D,DNA,CDR3
TRBV2,NA,TRBJ1-1,NA,TGTGCCAGCAGTTTTTCTTCGAACCGGGTTGCGGGCACTGAAGCTTTCTTT,CASSFSSNRVAGTEAFF
TRBV7-2,few,TRBJ1-3,NA,TGTGCCAGCTCCGGGGGGAGCTCTGGAAACACCATATATTTT,CASSGGSSGNTIYF
TRBV7-6,many,TRBJ2-7,NA,TGTGCCAGCAGCCGTGGAGGCCAATCCGCCGAGCAGTACTTC,CASSRGGQSAEQYF
TRBV7-2,NA,TRBJ2-6,NA,TGTGCCAGCAGAAAAACCCTATCTGGGGCCAACGTCCTGACTTTC,CASRKTLSGANVLTF
TRBV27,NA,TRBJ2-3,NA,TGTGCCAGCAGCCCTCTAGTCTGGGGGGGCCAAGATACGCAGTATTTT,CASSPLVWGGQDTQYF
TRBV27,many,TRBJ2-4,NA,TGTGCCAGCAGTTTAAGACTCAGGGGCAACATTCAGTACTTC,CASSLRLRGNIQYF
TRBV3-1,many,TRBJ2-7,NA,TGTGCCAGCAGCATTTCGCATCTCTACGAGCAGTACTTC,CASSISHLYEQYF
TRBV14,NA,TRBJ1-4,NA,TGTGCCAGCAGCCAAGACGTCTCGGATGAAAAACTGTTTTTT,CASSQDVSDEKLFF
TRBV12-3/TRBV12-4,NA,TRBJ1-2,NA,TGTGCCAGCAGTTTAGCAGGACACCCAAATGGCTACACCTTC,CASSLAGHPNGYTF
TRBV20-1,NA,TRBJ1-1,NA,TGCAGTGGGGGGGAGAGCACTGAAGCTTTCTTT,CSGGESTEAFF
TRBV7-2,NA,TRBJ2-4,TRBD2,TGTGCCAGCAGCTTGGCGGGAGGGTCCAAAAACATTCAGTACTTC,CASSLAGGSKNIQYF
TRBV12-3/TRBV12-4,many,TRBJ2-3,NA,TGTGCCAGCAGTCCGACAGGAGATACGCAGTATTTT,CASSPTGDTQYF
TRBV20-1,many,TRBJ1-2,NA,TGCAGTGCTCTTACTAGCAGGGATAACTATGGCTACACCTTC,CSALTSRDNYGYTF
TRBV5-1,few,TRBJ1-1,NA,TGCGCCAGCAGCTTGGTAACGTACACTGAAGCTTTCTTT,CASSLVTYTEAFF
TRBV27,NA,TRBJ2-3,NA,TGTGCCAGCAGTTTCACCGTCACAGATACGCAGTATTTT,CASSFTVTDTQYF
TRBV20-1,NA,TRBJ2-3,TRBD2,TGCAGTGCTAGCTCCCCCGAGCGGGGGGGCAGCACAGATACGCAGTATTTT,CSASSPERGGSTDTQYF
TRBV28,NA,TRBJ2-1,NA,TGTGCCAGCAGTGGAGGGCCGATTCGCCAAGAGACCCAGTTCTTC,CASSGGPIRQETQFF
TRBV7-2,once,TRBJ2-1,TRBD2,TGTGCCAGCAGCCTAACTAGCGGGGGGGCCCCTGAGCAGTTCTTC,CASSLTSGGAPEQFF
TRBV4-3,few,TRBJ1-2,NA,TGCGCCAGCGGGGAGGGAAACTATGACTACACCTTC,CASGEGNYDYTF
TRBV12-3/TRBV12-4,NA,TRBJ2-7,NA,TGTGCCAGCAGTTCCCGGACAGACCCCTACGAGCAGTACTTC,CASSSRTDPYEQYF
TRBV29-1,NA,TRBJ2-7,NA,TGCAGTGTTGATGGCCAGGGGCCCTACGAGCAGTACTTC,CSVDGQGPYEQYF
TRBV28,few,TRBJ2-7,NA,TGTGCCAGCAGTTTTTTGACAGGCTCGGGGGCCTACGAGCAGTACTTC,CASSFLTGSGAYEQYF
TRBV6-5,many,TRBJ2-7,TRBD1,TGTGCCAGCAGGCCGGGACAGGCCTACGAGCAGTACTTC,CASRPGQAYEQYF
TRBV2,NA,TRBJ2-7,NA,TGTGCCAGCAGTGAAGCCTCCCGAGACATGGCATGGGGTTCGGATTACGAGCAGTACTTC,CASSEASRDMAWGSDYEQYF
TRBV20-1,NA,TRBJ2-3,TRBD2,TGCAGTGCTAGAGCGGGGGGGGTCACAGATACGCGGTATTTT,CSARAGGVTDTRYF
TRBV7-8,few,TRBJ2-5,TRBD1,TGTGCCAGCAGCCCGGGACAGACACGGTACTTC,CASSPGQTRYF
TRBV12-3/TRBV12-4,NA,TRBJ2-3,TRBD1,TGTGCCAGCAACCTCAGGGGGAGCGCAGATACGCAGTATTTT,CASNLRGSADTQYF
TRBV29-1,few,TRBJ2-2,TRBD2,TGCAGCGTTGAAGGGACGGGGGGAATGAACACCGGGGAGCTGTTTTTT,CSVEGTGGMNTGELFF
TRBV7-9,NA,TRBJ2-3,NA,TGTGCCAGCAGCCCAATTCAGATCCCAGATACGCAGTATTTT,CASSPIQIPDTQYF
TRBV9,few,TRBJ1-1,NA,TGTGCCAGCAACCAAGGCCTGAACACTGAAGCTTTCTTT,CASNQGLNTEAFF
TRBV5-1,few,TRBJ2-3,TRBD1,TGCGCCAGCAGCTTCGATAGGACAGGGAACGCAGATACGCAGTATTTT,CASSFDRTGNADTQYF
TRBV25-1,few,TRBJ2-4,NA,TGTGCCAGCAGTGAAGAAGGTGCCGGGGTGAACATTCAGTACTTC,CASSEEGAGVNIQYF
TRBV4-3,few,TRBJ1-2,TRBD1,TGCGCCAGCAGCCCTACCTGGACAGGTCCCGGAGGCTACACCTTC,CASSPTWTGPGGYTF
TRBV5-1,NA,TRBJ2-3,TRBD2,TGCGCCAGCAGCTTGGATGGGCGAGCGGGGGGAAGCACAGATACGCAGTATTTT,CASSLDGRAGGSTDTQYF
TRBV9,few,TRBJ2-3,TRBD1,TGTGCCAGCAGCGTATTGACAGGGCGCACAGATACGCAGTATTTT,CASSVLTGRTDTQYF
TRBV28,NA,TRBJ2-7,NA,TGTGCCAGCAGTCTTGGGGGTGTGGGGTACAGATCCTACGAGCAGTACTTC,CASSLGGVGYRSYEQYF
TRBV7-2,few,TRBJ2-3,TRBD2,TGTGCCAGCAGCTTAACGCTAGCGGCCACAGATACGCAGTATTTT,CASSLTLAATDTQYF
TRBV27,few,TRBJ1-6,NA,TGTGCCAGCCGTACTGGGGCATCCTTCACCCTCCACTTT,CASRTGASFTLHF
TRBV19,few,TRBJ2-1,TRBD2,TGTGCCAGTAGTATATTTGCTAGCGGGGGCCTCTCCTACAATGAGCAGTTCTTC,CASSIFASGGLSYNEQFF
TRBV6-2/TRBV6-3,many,TRBJ2-1,NA,TGTGCCAGCAGTTCCGATCGGGTGGCCTACAATGAGCAGTTCTTC,CASSSDRVAYNEQFF
TRBV9,NA,TRBJ2-3,NA,TGTGCCAGCAGCGTAGACCGGGGATCTAGCACAGATACGCAGTATTTT,CASSVDRGSSTDTQYF
TRBV4-2,many,TRBJ2-7,TRBD1,TGTGCCAGCAGCCAGGATATCAATACAGGGGGCGGATTCTCATACGAGCAGTACTTC,CASSQDINTGGGFSYEQYF